The 5 T cell receptor beta chains reported below all come from one sample, sequenced in a study of technical replicates of blood from a handful of donors. Libraries were prepared by immunoSEQ multiplex PCR; TCRdb keeps only in-frame clonotypes and omits some of them. The profile shows about 56,000 clones, roughly 95% of them singletons. Sequencing was performed on PBMCs. These receptors all come from a human donor in good health. Some clones in this sample may be carry-over from other donors' samples.

The V and J genes are TRBV7-2 and TRBJ2-5, with TRBD2 matching 9 bases. The germline V gene has CDR1 SGHTA and CDR2 FQGNSA. CDR3 length equals 15 residues. V lost 6 bases and J lost 7; bases outside the gene matches: 12. CDR3 DNA sequence: TGTGCCAGCAGACCCAGCGGGGGGAGCTTGAGGACCCAGTACTTC. It is translated as CASRPSGGSLRTQYF.

The chain links TRBV12-5 to TRBJ2-7; 9 nucleotides match TRBD1. The J segment lost 2 bases and the V segment lost 2 bases, leaving 7 bases of the junction unmatched. This CDR3 region has 16 residues. Germline lookup yields CDR1 LGHNT and CDR2 FRNRAP. This CDR3 is CASGLTPGQGPYEQYF. CDR3 coding DNA: TGTGCTAGTGGTTTGACACCGGGACAGGGCCCCTACGAGCAGTACTTC.

The chain employs TRBV19 and TRBJ1-5, with D possibly TRBD1 on 6 matching bases. Per the germline V gene, CDR1 is LNHDA and CDR2 is SQIVND (reference sequence). Between the trimmed V and J ends, which lost 3 bases and 4 bases, there was a span of 13 bases. The CDR3 sequence is 15 residues long. CDR3 sequence: CASSISSQGNQPQHF. The DNA of the CDR3 is TGTGCCAGTAGTATTTCTAGCCAGGGGAATCAGCCCCAGCATTTT.

The V gene is TRBV27, the J gene TRBJ2-7; TRBD2 is a possible D gene (6 bases). This CDR3 spans 14 amino acids. Trimming stripped 3 bases from V and 7 bases from J, with 16 bases between. Germline CDR1 is MNHEY and CDR2 is SMNVEV (reference sequence). The CDR3 protein is CASSFNGRTEEQYF. CDR3 nucleotides: TGTGCCAGCAGTTTCAACGGGAGAACGGAAGAGCAGTACTTC.

The chain has TRBV6-5 and TRBJ1-2, with D perhaps matching TRBD1 (6 bases). The length of the CDR3 is 16 residues. CDR1 is MNHEY and CDR2 is SVGAGI in the germline V gene. V lost 0 bases and J lost 1, with 12 bases in between. This CDR3 is CASSYSTGISNYGYTF. The CDR3 DNA follows: TGTGCCAGCAGTTACTCTACAGGGATAAGTAACTATGGCTACACCTTC.